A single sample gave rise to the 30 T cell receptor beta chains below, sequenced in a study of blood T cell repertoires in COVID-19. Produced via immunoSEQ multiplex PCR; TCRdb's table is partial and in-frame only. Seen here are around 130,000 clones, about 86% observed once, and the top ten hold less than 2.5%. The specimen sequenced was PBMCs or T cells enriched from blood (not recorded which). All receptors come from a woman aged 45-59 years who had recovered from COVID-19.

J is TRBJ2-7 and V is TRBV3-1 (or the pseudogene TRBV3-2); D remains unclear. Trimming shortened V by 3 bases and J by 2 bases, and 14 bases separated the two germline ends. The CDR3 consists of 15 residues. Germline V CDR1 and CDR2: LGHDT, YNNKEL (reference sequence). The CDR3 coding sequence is TGTGCCAGCAGCCACCAGGTACGAGAACCCTACGAGCAGTACTTC. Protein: CASSHQVREPYEQYF.

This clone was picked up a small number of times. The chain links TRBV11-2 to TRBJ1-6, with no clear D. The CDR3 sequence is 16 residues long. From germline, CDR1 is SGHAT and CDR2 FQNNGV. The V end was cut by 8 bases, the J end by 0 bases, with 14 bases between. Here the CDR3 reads CASGPGGVSYNSPLHF. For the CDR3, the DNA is TGTGCCAGCGGGCCGGGCGGGGTCTCCTATAATTCACCCCTCCACTTT.

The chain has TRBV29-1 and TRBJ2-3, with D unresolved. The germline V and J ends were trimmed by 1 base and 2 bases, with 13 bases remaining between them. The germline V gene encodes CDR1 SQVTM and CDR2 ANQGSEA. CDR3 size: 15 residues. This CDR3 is CSVEGEAATTDTQYF. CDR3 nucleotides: TGCAGCGTTGAAGGTGAGGCGGCCACCACAGATACGCAGTATTTT.

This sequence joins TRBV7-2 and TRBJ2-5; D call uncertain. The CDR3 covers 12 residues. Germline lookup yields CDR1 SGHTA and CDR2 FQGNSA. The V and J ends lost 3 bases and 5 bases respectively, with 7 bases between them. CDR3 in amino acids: CASSFGWETQYF. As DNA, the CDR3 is TGTGCCAGCAGCTTCGGGTGGGAGACCCAGTACTTC.

The CDR3 bases are TGTGCCAGCAGCCAGGGGTGGGAGACCCAGTACTTC. This codes for CASSQGWETQYF. The chain is built from TRBV28 and TRBJ2-5, with a possible D match to TRBD1 (6 bases). Germline V lookup: CDR1 MDHEN, CDR2 SYDVKM. V was shortened by 6 bases and J by 5 bases, with 10 bases between the two germline ends. The length of the CDR3 is 12 residues.

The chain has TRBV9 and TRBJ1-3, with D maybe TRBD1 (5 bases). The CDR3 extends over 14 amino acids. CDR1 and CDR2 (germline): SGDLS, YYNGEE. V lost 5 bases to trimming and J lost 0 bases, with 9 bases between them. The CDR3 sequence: CASRGTDSGNTIYF. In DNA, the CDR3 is TGTGCCAGCAGAGGGACTGACTCTGGAAACACCATATATTTT.

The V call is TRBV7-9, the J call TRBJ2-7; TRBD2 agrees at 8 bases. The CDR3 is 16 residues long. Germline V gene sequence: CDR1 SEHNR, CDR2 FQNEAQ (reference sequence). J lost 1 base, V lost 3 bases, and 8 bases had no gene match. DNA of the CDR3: TGTGCCAGCAGCTTGGGAAGCGGGGGCCAATCCTACGAGCAGTACTTC. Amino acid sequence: CASSLGSGGQSYEQYF.

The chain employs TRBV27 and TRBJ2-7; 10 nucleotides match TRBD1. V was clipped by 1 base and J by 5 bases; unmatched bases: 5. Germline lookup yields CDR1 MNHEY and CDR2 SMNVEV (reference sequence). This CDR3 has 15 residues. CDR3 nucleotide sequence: TGTGCCAGCAGTTTATTGGGGGACAGGGGCCACGAGCAGTACTTC. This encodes CASSLLGDRGHEQYF.

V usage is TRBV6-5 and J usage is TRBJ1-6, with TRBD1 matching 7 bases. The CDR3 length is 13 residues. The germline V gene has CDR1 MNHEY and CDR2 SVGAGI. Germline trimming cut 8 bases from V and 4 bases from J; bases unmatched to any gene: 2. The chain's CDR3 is CASRTGYNSPLHF. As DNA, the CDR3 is TGTGCCAGCCGGACAGGTTATAATTCACCCCTCCACTTT.

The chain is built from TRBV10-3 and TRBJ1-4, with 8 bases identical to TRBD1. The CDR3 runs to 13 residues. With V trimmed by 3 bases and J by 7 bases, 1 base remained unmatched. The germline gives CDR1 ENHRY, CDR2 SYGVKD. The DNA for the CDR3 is TGTGCCATCAGTGAAGGACAGGGTGAAAAACTGTTTTTT. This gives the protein CAISEGQGEKLFF.

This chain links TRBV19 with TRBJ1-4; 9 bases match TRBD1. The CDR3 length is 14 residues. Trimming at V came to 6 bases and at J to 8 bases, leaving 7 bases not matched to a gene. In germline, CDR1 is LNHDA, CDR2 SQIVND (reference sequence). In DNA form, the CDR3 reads TGTGCCAGTAGCCGGACAGGGGCTGGCGAAAAACTGTTTTTT. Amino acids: CASSRTGAGEKLFF.

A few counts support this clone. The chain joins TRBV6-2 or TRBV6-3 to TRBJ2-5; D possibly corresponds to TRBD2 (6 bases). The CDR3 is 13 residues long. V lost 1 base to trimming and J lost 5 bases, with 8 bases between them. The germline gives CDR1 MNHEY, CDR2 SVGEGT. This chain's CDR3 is CASSYFRGETQYF. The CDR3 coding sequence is TGTGCCAGCAGTTACTTCCGGGGGGAGACCCAGTACTTC.

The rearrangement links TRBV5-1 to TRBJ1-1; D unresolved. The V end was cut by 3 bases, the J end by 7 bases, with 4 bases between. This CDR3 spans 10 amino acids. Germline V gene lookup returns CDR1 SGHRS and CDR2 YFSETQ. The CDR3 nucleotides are TGCGCCAGCAGCTACAGTGAAGCTTTCTTT. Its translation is CASSYSEAFF.

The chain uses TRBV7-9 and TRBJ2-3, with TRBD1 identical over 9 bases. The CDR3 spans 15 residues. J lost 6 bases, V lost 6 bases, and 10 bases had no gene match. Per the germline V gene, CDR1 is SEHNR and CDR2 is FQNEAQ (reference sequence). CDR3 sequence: CASRPPGQGPDTQYF. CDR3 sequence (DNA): TGTGCCAGCAGACCTCCGGGACAGGGCCCCGATACGCAGTATTTT.

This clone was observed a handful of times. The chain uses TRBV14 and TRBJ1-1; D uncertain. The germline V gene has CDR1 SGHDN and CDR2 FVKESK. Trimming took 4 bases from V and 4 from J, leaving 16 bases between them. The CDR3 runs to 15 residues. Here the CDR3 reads CASSPALGVSTEAFF. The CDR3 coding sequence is TGTGCCAGCAGCCCGGCGTTGGGAGTAAGCACTGAAGCTTTCTTT.

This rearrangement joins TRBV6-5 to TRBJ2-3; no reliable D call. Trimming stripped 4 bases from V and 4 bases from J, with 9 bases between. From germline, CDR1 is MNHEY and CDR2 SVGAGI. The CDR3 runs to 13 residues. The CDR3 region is CASSWASPDTQYF. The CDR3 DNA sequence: TGTGCCAGCAGTTGGGCTTCCCCAGATACGCAGTATTTT.

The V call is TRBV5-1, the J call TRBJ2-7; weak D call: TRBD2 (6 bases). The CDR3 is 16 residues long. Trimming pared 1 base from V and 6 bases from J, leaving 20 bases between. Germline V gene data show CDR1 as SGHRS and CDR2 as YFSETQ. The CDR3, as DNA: TGCGCCAGCAGCTTGTTCCCGGGGACTGGCGGGGTCGAGCAGTACTTC. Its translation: CASSLFPGTGGVEQYF.

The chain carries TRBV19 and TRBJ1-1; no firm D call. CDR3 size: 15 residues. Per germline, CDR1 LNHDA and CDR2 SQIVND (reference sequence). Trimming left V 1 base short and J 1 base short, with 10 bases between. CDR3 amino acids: CASSIGRHTNTEAFF. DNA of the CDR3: TGTGCCAGTAGTATAGGTCGACATACGAACACTGAAGCTTTCTTT. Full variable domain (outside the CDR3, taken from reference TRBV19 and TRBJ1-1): DGGITQSPKYLFRKEGQNVTLSCEQNLNHDAMYWYRQDPGQGLRLIYYSQIVNDFQKGDIAEGYSVSREKKESFPLTVTSAQKNPTAFYLCASSIGRHTNTEAFFGQGTRLTVV.

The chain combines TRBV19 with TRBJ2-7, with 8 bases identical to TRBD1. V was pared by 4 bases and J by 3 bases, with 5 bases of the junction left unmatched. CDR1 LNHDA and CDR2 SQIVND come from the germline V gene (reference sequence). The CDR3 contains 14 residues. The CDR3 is CASSTQTGGYEQYF. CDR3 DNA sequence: TGTGCCAGTAGTACCCAAACAGGGGGCTACGAGCAGTACTTC. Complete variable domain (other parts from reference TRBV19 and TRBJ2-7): DGGITQSPKYLFRKEGQNVTLSCEQNLNHDAMYWYRQDPGQGLRLIYYSQIVNDFQKGDIAEGYSVSREKKESFPLTVTSAQKNPTAFYLCASSTQTGGYEQYFGPGTRLTVT.

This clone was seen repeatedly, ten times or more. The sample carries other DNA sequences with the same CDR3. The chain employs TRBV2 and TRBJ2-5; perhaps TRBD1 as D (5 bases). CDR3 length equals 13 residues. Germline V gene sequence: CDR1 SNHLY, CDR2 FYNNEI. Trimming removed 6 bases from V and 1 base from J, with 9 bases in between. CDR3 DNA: TGTGCCAGCAGGGGGCAGATCCAAGAGACCCAGTACTTC. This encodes CASRGQIQETQYF.

CDR3 DNA: TGTGCCAGCAGTCCGGGACAGGTTACTAACTATGGCTACACCTTC. Translated, it gives CASSPGQVTNYGYTF. The chain couples TRBV6-5 to TRBJ1-2, with 8 bases identical to TRBD1. Losses at the gene ends were 5 bases for V and 0 bases for J; bases not matched to a gene: 5. Germline V gives CDR1 MNHEY, CDR2 SVGAGI. This CDR3 has 15 residues.

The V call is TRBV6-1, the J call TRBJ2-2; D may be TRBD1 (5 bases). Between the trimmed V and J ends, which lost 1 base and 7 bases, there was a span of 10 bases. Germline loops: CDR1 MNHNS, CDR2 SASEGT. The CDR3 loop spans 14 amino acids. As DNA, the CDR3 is TGTGCCAGCAGTGAAGTTGCAGGGATCGGGGAGCTGTTTTTT. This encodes CASSEVAGIGELFF.

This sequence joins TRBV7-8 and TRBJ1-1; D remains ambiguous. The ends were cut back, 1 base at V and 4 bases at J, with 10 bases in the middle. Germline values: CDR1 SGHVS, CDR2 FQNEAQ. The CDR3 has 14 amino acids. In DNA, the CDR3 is TGTGCCAGCAGCTTAGTGAGGCTCAGCACTGAAGCTTTCTTT. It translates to CASSLVRLSTEAFF. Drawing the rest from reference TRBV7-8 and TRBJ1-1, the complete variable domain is GAGVSQSPRYKVAKRGQDVALRCDPISGHVSLFWYQQALGQGPEFLTYFQNEAQLDKSGLPSDRFFAERPEGSVSTLKIQRTQQEDSAVYLCASSLVRLSTEAFFGQGTRLTVV.

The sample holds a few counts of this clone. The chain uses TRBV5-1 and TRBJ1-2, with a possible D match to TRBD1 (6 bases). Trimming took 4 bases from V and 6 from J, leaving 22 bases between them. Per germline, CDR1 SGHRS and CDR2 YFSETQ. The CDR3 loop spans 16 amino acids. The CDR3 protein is CASSEAIRGSSDGYTF. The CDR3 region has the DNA TGCGCCAGCAGCGAAGCTATCAGGGGATCAAGCGATGGCTACACCTTC.

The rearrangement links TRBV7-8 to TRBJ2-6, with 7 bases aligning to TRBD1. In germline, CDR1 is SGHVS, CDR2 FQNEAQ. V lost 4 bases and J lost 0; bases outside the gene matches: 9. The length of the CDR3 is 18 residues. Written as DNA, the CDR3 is TGTGCCAGCAGCTCACGGGACAGAGTTTTCTCTGGGGCCAACGTCCTGACTTTC. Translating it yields CASSSRDRVFSGANVLTF.

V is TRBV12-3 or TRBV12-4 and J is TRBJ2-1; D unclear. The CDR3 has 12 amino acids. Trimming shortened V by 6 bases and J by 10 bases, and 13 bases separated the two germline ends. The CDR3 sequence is CASSPVPLEQFF. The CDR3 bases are TGTGCCAGCAGCCCCGTCCCTCTGGAGCAGTTCTTC.

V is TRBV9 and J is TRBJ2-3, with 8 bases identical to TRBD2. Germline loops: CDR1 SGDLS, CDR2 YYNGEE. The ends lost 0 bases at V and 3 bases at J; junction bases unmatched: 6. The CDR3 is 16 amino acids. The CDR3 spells CASSVGDGGATDTQYF. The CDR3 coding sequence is TGTGCCAGCAGCGTAGGGGACGGGGGGGCGACAGATACGCAGTATTTT.

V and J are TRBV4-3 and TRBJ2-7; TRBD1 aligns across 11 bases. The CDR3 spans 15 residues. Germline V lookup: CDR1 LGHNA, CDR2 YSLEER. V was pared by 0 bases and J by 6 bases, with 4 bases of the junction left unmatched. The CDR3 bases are TGCGCCAGCAGCCAAGATTCGGACAGGGGGCTCGAGCAGTACTTC. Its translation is CASSQDSDRGLEQYF.

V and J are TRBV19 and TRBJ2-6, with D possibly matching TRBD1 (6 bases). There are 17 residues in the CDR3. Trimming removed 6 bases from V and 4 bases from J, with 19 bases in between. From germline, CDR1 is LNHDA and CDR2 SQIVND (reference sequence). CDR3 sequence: CASSVSAGTTGANVLTF. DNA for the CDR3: TGTGCCAGTAGCGTGAGCGCCGGGACAACGGGGGCCAACGTCCTGACTTTC.

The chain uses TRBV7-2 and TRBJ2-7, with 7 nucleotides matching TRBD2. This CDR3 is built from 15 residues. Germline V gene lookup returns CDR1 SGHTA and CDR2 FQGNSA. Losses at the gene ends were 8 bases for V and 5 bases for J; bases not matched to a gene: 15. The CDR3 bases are TGTGCCAGCTCCCCCCCGGGGGGTAATCTCCACGAGCAGTACTTC. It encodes CASSPPGGNLHEQYF.